This T cell receptor beta chain was recorded in a study of breast tumors, draining lymph nodes, adjacent tissues. Notes on the study in general: Tumor repertoires ranked between lymph nodes and nontumor tissue in diversity, with V and J gene preferences. The lymph node origin of tumor T cells was framed as consistent with a hypothesis, not demonstrated. Most tumor T cells seemingly derive from lymph node, then expand in tumor. Luminal-like breast cancer showed significantly greater tumor-nontumor repertoire similarity than basal-like breast cancer did.

The length of the CDR3 is 18 residues. Deletions cut 3 bases from V and 0 bases from J, with 21 bases between. Germline V gene lookup returns CDR1 DFQATT and CDR2 SNEGSKA (reference sequence). Notes on this clonotype: Its antigen is unknown.

TCRdb reprocessed the multiplex PCR reads with MiXCR, giving one entry per CDR3 protein. Seen here are about 200,000 distinct CDR3 sequences, approximately 31% observed once, and the top ten hold roughly 4%. Breast cancer patients provided tissue from their axillary draining lymph nodes. This TCR was recovered from a female donor with breast cancer. Some clones in this sample may be carry-over from other donors' samples. This chain joins TRBV20-1 and TRBJ1-3; D perhaps matches TRBD1 (6 bases). Sequencing was carried out using axillary lymph node tissue. CDR3 sequence (DNA): TGCAGTGCTAGTAAGATGAAAGGGGGATCAAGCTCTGGAAACACCATATATTTT. Translated: CSASKMKGGSSSGNTIYF.